These 19 T cell receptor beta chains came from one sample sequenced in a study of shared clonotypes between healthy human individuals. The naive CD8 fraction comprised CD45RO-negative cells positively selected for CCR7 and excluded terminally differentiated effector memory CD45RA+ cells. The method was immunoSEQ multiplex PCR; TCRdb's version includes in-frame clones alone and lacks a portion of them. The repertoire consists of roughly 2 million clones, with over 85% occurring once and the leading ten covering more than 0.95%. The sample consisted of naive CD8+ T cells sorted from blood. Source of these receptors: a man aged 18 to 35 in good health.

The chain carries TRBV6-1 and TRBJ2-7; D is undetermined. Trimming left V 2 bases short and J 0 bases short, with 11 bases between. Germline CDR1 and CDR2: MNHNS and SASEGT. This CDR3 has 15 amino acids. The CDR3 reads CASSEYNSPSYEQYF. The CDR3 DNA is TGTGCCAGCAGTGAATACAACAGCCCCTCCTACGAGCAGTACTTC.

The chain links TRBV21-1 to TRBJ2-7; the tabulated D call, TRBD2, remains unverified against the DNA. TRBV21-1 is classified as a pseudogene. This CDR3 region has 15 residues. The DNA of the CDR3 is TGTGCCAGCACTAGTGGACTTCACGACGGCTACGAGCAGTACTTC. It encodes CASTSGLHDGYEQYF.

A note on this clone: Other DNA sequences from this sample encode an identical CDR3 as well. This chain uses TRBV4-3 with TRBJ2-6; the D is unclear. CDR1 is LGHNA, CDR2 YSLEER, per germline. The CDR3 sequence is 17 residues long. Trimming removed 0 bases at V and 0 bases at J, with 9 bases between. CDR3 protein: CASSQDRADSGANVLTF. DNA of the CDR3: TGCGCCAGCAGCCAAGATAGGGCCGACTCTGGGGCCAACGTCCTGACTTTC.

The chain combines TRBV7-9 with TRBJ2-1, with D hard to call. Germline V lookup: CDR1 SEHNR, CDR2 FQNEAQ (reference sequence). CDR3 length: 13 residues. Trimming removed 4 bases from V and 6 bases from J, with 10 bases in between. The CDR3 is CASSSDPRNEQFF. CDR3 in DNA: TGTGCCAGCAGCTCCGACCCCCGCAATGAGCAGTTCTTC.

The chain combines TRBV6-6 with TRBJ2-3; 9 bases match TRBD2. V was clipped by 2 bases and J by 4 bases; unmatched bases: 1. Germline V gives CDR1 MNHNY, CDR2 SVGAGI (reference sequence). The CDR3 sequence is 14 residues long. CDR3 region: CASSYAGGPDTQYF. The CDR3 DNA sequence: TGTGCCAGCAGTTACGCGGGAGGGCCAGATACGCAGTATTTT.

The chain combines TRBV11-2 with TRBJ2-5, with D uncertain. CDR1 is SGHAT, CDR2 FQNNGV, per germline. V lost 3 bases and J 5 bases, leaving 10 bases between the germline ends. The CDR3 runs to 13 residues. The CDR3 spells CASSFILRETQYF. For the CDR3, the DNA is TGTGCCAGCAGCTTCATCCTCCGGGAGACCCAGTACTTC.

The V and J genes are TRBV27 and TRBJ2-4, with 9 bases identical to TRBD1. Germline lookup yields CDR1 MNHEY and CDR2 SMNVEV (reference sequence). V trimming: 5 bases; J trimming: 0 bases; junction bases outside the gene matches: 5. The CDR3 loop spans 16 amino acids. This CDR3 reads CASSLQGAGAKNIQYF. CDR3 sequence (DNA): TGTGCCAGCAGTCTACAGGGGGCAGGAGCCAAAAACATTCAGTACTTC.

The rearrangement joins TRBV6-6 to TRBJ2-3; D remains unclear. The V and J ends lost 4 bases and 7 bases respectively, with 12 bases between them. The CDR3 consists of 13 residues. CDR1 is MNHNY and CDR2 is SVGAGI in the germline V gene (reference sequence). CDR3 sequence: CASSSTDPNTQYF. The DNA for the CDR3 is TGTGCCAGCAGTTCGACTGATCCCAATACGCAGTATTTT.

This clone was detected only once. The rearrangement links TRBV4-1 to TRBJ2-5; 7 bases are shared with TRBD2. Unmatched junction bases numbered 6, after V lost 0 bases and J lost 5 bases. CDR1 MGHRA and CDR2 YSYEKL come from the germline V gene. The CDR3 contains 15 residues. The CDR3 DNA sequence: TGCGCCAGCAGCCAAGATCGAACTAGCGCGGAGACCCAGTACTTC. It specifies CASSQDRTSAETQYF.

This clone was seen only a few times. CDR3 residues: CASSSDVGHEQYF. CDR3 sequence (DNA): TGTGCCAGCAGCTCGGACGTTGGCCACGAGCAGTACTTC. The V and J genes are TRBV7-8 and TRBJ2-7; D remains unclear. The V gene's germline CDR1 is SGHVS and CDR2 FQNEAQ. The CDR3 is 13 amino acids. V lost 4 bases to trimming and J lost 5 bases, with 12 bases between them. Full variable domain (outside the CDR3, taken from reference TRBV7-8 and TRBJ2-7): GAGVSQSPRYKVAKRGQDVALRCDPISGHVSLFWYQQALGQGPEFLTYFQNEAQLDKSGLPSDRFFAERPEGSVSTLKIQRTQQEDSAVYLCASSSDVGHEQYFGPGTRLTVT.

The chain couples TRBV11-2 to TRBJ2-1, with D perhaps TRBD2 (5 bases). The germline V gene has CDR1 SGHAT and CDR2 FQNNGV. The CDR3 has 11 residues. V lost 7 bases and J lost 4, with 5 bases in between. The CDR3 DNA is TGTGCCAGCAAGCGGTACAATGAGCAGTTCTTC. It codes for CASKRYNEQFF.

The chain combines TRBV6-5 with TRBJ2-7; weak D call: TRBD2 (5 bases). This CDR3 is 15 amino acids long. The V end lost 2 bases, the J end lost 0 bases, and 11 bases lay between the germline ends. Germline V gene sequence: CDR1 MNHEY, CDR2 SVGAGI. CDR3 in DNA: TGTGCCAGCAGTTACGAGAGGGAAAACTCCTACGAGCAGTACTTC. Translating it yields CASSYERENSYEQYF.

CDR3 in DNA: TGTGCCAGCAGTGATACATCCTCCCGACAGGGGGCGCAGGGGGCCTATGGCTACACCTTC. Protein sequence: CASSDTSSRQGAQGAYGYTF. The chain carries TRBV2 and TRBJ1-2; 10 bases line up with TRBD1. Germline CDR1 reads SNHLY; CDR2 reads FYNNEI. The trim removed 3 bases at V and 4 bases at J, leaving 20 bases unmatched. The CDR3 spans 20 residues.

J is TRBJ2-7 and V is TRBV10-1, with D maybe TRBD2 (6 bases). Germline loops: CDR1 WNHNN, CDR2 SYGVQD (reference sequence). Trimming removed 3 bases from V and 5 bases from J, with 14 bases in between. The CDR3 length is 14 residues. CDR3 sequence: CASSDSLLADEQYF. The CDR3 DNA reads as TGCGCCAGCAGTGATTCACTATTAGCGGACGAGCAGTACTTC.

The V and J genes are TRBV29-1 and TRBJ2-1; 7 bases map to TRBD2. The CDR3 is made up of 16 amino acids. In germline, CDR1 is SQVTM, CDR2 ANQGSEA. V lost 0 bases and J lost 6; bases outside the gene matches: 11. The CDR3 DNA is TGCAGCGTTGAAGAGCTATTACTAGCGTCGGGCAATGAGCAGTTCTTC. Its translation: CSVEELLLASGNEQFF.

The chain is built from TRBV2 and TRBJ2-7; 7 nucleotides agree with TRBD2. With 2 bases clipped from V and 12 bases from J, the junction kept 10 bases outside the gene matches. The length of the CDR3 is 13 residues. CDR1 and CDR2 from the germline V gene are SNHLY and FYNNEI. This CDR3 is CASSEWPGRGTYF. CDR3 bases: TGTGCCAGCAGTGAATGGCCCGGGCGGGGGACGTACTTC. Variable domain in full (rest from reference TRBV2 and TRBJ2-7): EPEVTQTPSHQVTQMGQEVILRCVPISNHLYFYWYRQILGQKVEFLVSFYNNEISEKSEIFDDQFSVERPDGSNFTLKIRSTKLEDSAMYFCASSEWPGRGTYFGPGTRLTVT.

The rearrangement joins TRBV7-3 to TRBJ2-1; a possible D gene is TRBD2 (5 bases). This CDR3 is built from 14 residues. The V end lost 5 bases, the J end lost 4 bases, and 12 bases lay between the germline ends. CDR1 is SGHTA, CDR2 FQGTGA, per germline. This CDR3 reads CASSQTGLYNEQFF. The CDR3 region has the DNA TGTGCCAGCAGCCAAACTGGACTGTACAATGAGCAGTTCTTC.

The rearrangement joins TRBV6-5 to TRBJ2-2; no reliable D call. V was clipped by 2 bases and J by 4 bases, with 5 bases between them. The CDR3 length is 13 residues. Germline V lookup: CDR1 MNHEY, CDR2 SVGAGI. The CDR3 here is CASSYPSTGELFF. For the CDR3, the DNA is TGTGCCAGCAGTTACCCTTCCACCGGGGAGCTGTTTTTT.

The genes are TRBV6-1 and TRBJ2-1, with TRBD2 matching over 7 bases. The ends lost 3 bases at V and 6 bases at J; junction bases unmatched: 11. Looked up from germline, CDR1 is MNHNS and CDR2 is SASEGT. This CDR3 has 16 residues. The CDR3 nucleotides are TGTGCCAGCAGTGACCCTGCGGCGGGAGTTGCCAATGAGCAGTTCTTC. Translating gives CASSDPAAGVANEQFF.